This note documents a single T cell receptor (beta chain) sequence. Its antigen remains unknown. Primers included in the PCR were 60 Vbeta and 13 Jbeta primers. Produced via immunoSEQ multiplex PCR; TCRdb's table is partial and in-frame only. Its table lists around 31,000 clones. The data originate from a study of cytomegalovirus exposure and HLA in healthy donors. Study results and limitations: Sequencing artifact likely explains a cluster of highly shared sequence variants.

This clonotype originated in a man aged 25 to 40 in good health and CMV-seronegative. Sample: PBMCs.

The CDR3 loop is CASSLDPPWRERFTGELFF. The CDR3 bases are TGTGCCAGCAGCTTAGATCCCCCTTGGCGGGAGCGGTTCACCGGGGAGCTGTTTTTT. The genes are TRBV11-3 and TRBJ2-2; the match to TRBD2 covers 7 bases. The J segment lost 4 bases and the V segment lost 0 bases, leaving 14 bases of the junction unmatched. Germline loops: CDR1 SGHNT, CDR2 YENEEA. This CDR3 is built from 19 residues.